The 8 T cell receptor beta chains reported below all come from one sample, sequenced in a study of T-cell memory formation after mild COVID-19. TCRdb recomputed calls from the 5' RACE reads with MiXCR, one row per CDR3 protein. This sample has about 340,000 distinct CDR3 sequences, with about an eighth found just once. The sample was PBMCs or a T cell subset sorted from them (not recorded which). Receptors were obtained from a young man who had mild COVID-19 (a few samples of this study predate the infection). Cell type and time point are not known.

There are a few counts of this clonotype. J is TRBJ2-7 and V is TRBV6-2 or TRBV6-3, with a tentative D call TRBD1 (5 bases). V lost 4 bases, J lost 4 bases, and 11 bases lay in between. The CDR3 extends over 13 amino acids. Germline V gene lookup returns CDR1 MNHEY and CDR2 SVGEGT. The CDR3 nucleotides read TGTGCCAGCAGTTCGACGCAGGGTTACGAGCAGTACGTC. This encodes CASSSTQGYEQYV.

This clonotype showed up just a few times. This chain connects TRBV5-1 to TRBJ1-4; D is unclear. This CDR3 is built from 16 residues. V lost 0 bases and J 8 bases, leaving 17 bases between the germline ends. Germline V lookup: CDR1 SGHRS, CDR2 YFSETQ. CDR3 region: CASSLEFWVTAEKLFF. For the CDR3, the DNA is TGCGCCAGCAGCTTGGAGTTCTGGGTAACGGCCGAAAAACTGTTTTTT.

The V call is TRBV25-1, the J call TRBJ2-1; maybe TRBD1 (5 bases). In germline, CDR1 is MGHDK, CDR2 SYGVNS. The CDR3 has 13 amino acids. Trimming left V 2 bases short and J 7 bases short, with 9 bases between. The CDR3 protein is CASSEGAYNEQFF. The CDR3 nucleotides are TGTGCCAGCAGTGAAGGGGCGTATAATGAGCAGTTCTTC.

The V and J genes are TRBV5-1 and TRBJ1-1, with D perhaps TRBD1 (6 bases). V lost 4 bases and J lost 0, with 10 bases in between. CDR1 and CDR2 (germline): SGHRS, YFSETQ. CDR3 length: 14 amino acids. In DNA form, the CDR3 reads TGCGCCAGCAGCAGGACAGTCATGAACACTGAAGCTTTCTTT. Translation gives CASSRTVMNTEAFF.

This clonotype was counted only a few times. CDR3 coding DNA: TGCAGCGGTAAAATAGGGCGTCGGGAGACCCAGTACTTC. The encoded protein is CSGKIGRRETQYF. The chain is built from TRBV29-1 and TRBJ2-5, with D unresolved. The V gene lost 7 bases and the J gene lost 5 bases, with 17 bases spanning the gap. This CDR3 contains 13 residues. Per the germline V gene, CDR1 is SQVTM and CDR2 is ANQGSEA.

This clonotype occurred many times. The V call is TRBV5-1, the J call TRBJ2-7, with 9 bases that match TRBD1. The germline V gene has CDR1 SGHRS and CDR2 YFSETQ. This CDR3 spans 14 amino acids. The V gene end was trimmed by 7 bases and the J gene end by 5 bases; junction bases not matched to a gene: 10. For the CDR3, the DNA is TGCGCCAGCTCCCGCCGGGACAGGGCCCACGAGCAGTACTTC. Its translation: CASSRRDRAHEQYF. Full variable domain (remainder filled in from reference TRBV5-1 and TRBJ2-7): KAGVTQTPRYLIKTRGQQVTLSCSPISGHRSVSWYQQTPGQGLQFLFEYFSETQRNKGNFPGRFSGRQFSNSRSEMNVSTLELGDSALYLCASSRRDRAHEQYFGPGTRLTVT.

The V gene is TRBV6-6, the J gene TRBJ1-1, with a possible D match to TRBD1 (5 bases). Trimming removed 5 bases at V and 2 bases at J, with 6 bases between. The CDR3 has 12 amino acids. CDR1 and CDR2 (germline): MNHNY, SVGAGI (reference sequence). CDR3 residues: CASSTGNTEAFF. CDR3 DNA sequence: TGTGCCAGCAGTACAGGTAACACTGAAGCTTTCTTT.

This clonotype was recorded a few times. CDR3 sequence (DNA): TGTGCCAGCAGCCAAGTAGGGGAAAAGCCCTCCTCCTATGGCTACACCTTC. Protein sequence: CASSQVGEKPSSYGYTF. The rearrangement uses TRBV4-2 and TRBJ1-2; D perhaps matches TRBD1 (5 bases). Trimming took off 1 base at V and 4 bases at J, with 19 bases between the two ends. This CDR3 is 17 amino acids long. Germline V lookup: CDR1 LGHNA, CDR2 YNFKEQ.